The 18 T cell receptor beta chains listed next were all sequenced from one sample in a study of post-analysis software for immune sequencing data. For these TCRs, the target antigens are not known. Every TCR beta cDNA library bore unique molecular identifiers. MiXCR, applied by TCRdb to the PCR reads, yields one record per CDR3 protein. The sample has approximately 440,000 distinct CDR3 sequences, roughly 46% seen once. Study-level findings and limits: Higher frequency in patients than in controls was seen for several TRBV segments, with TRBV5-6, TRBV5-1 and TRBV20-1 among them.

The sample consisted of blood. These receptor sequences come from a girl aged 5-17 years with multiple sclerosis.

Note on this clonotype: One end of the junction fails to match germline, which may point to a read error. The chain joins TRBV7-9 to TRBJ2-4; 10 bases fit TRBD2. The assigned J gene may be wrong: the sequence end matches TRBJ2-7 better. The CDR3 totals 17 residues. Germline V lookup: CDR1 SEHNR, CDR2 FQNEAQ (reference sequence). CDR3 coding DNA: TGTACCAGCAGCTCCCTGGGCAGCGGGAGGGAATATTACGAGCAGTACTTC. Translated: CTSSSLGSGREYYEQYF.

The chain is built from TRBV10-3 and TRBJ2-6; 8 nucleotides match TRBD2. With V trimmed by 4 bases and J by 3 bases, 5 bases remained unmatched. The CDR3 has 16 amino acids. Germline CDR1 reads ENHRY; CDR2 reads SYGVKD. CDR3 residues: CAISGSTSGGANVLTF. CDR3 DNA sequence: TGTGCCATCAGTGGGTCTACTAGCGGTGGGGCCAACGTCCTGACTTTC.

As concerns this clonotype: The junction departs from the called germline gene at one end, perhaps through a read error. The chain joins TRBV19 to TRBJ2-5; 8 bases align to TRBD1. This CDR3 is built from 14 residues. In germline, CDR1 is LNHDA, CDR2 SQIVND (reference sequence). The CDR3 DNA sequence: TGTGCCTGTAGTCCGGGACAGGTACAAGAGACCCAGTACTTC. Translating it yields CACSPGQVQETQYF. Filled out from reference TRBV19 and TRBJ2-5, the complete variable domain reads DGGITQSPKYLFRKEGQNVTLSCEQNLNHDAMYWYRQDPGQGLRLIYYSQIVNDFQKGDIAEGYSVSREKKESFPLTVTSAQKNPTAFYLCACSPGQVQETQYFGPGTRLLVL.

The V call is TRBV5-1, the J call TRBJ2-1, with 9 bases matching TRBD1. The CDR3 is 18 amino acids. The V segment lost 1 base and the J segment 8 bases; nucleotides outside the gene matches: 16. Looked up from germline, CDR1 is SGHRS and CDR2 is YFSETQ. This CDR3 reads CASSLNRGRRFYNDEQFF. CDR3 DNA sequence: TGCGCCAGCAGCTTGAACAGGGGGCGAAGGTTTTACAATGATGAGCAGTTCTTC.

This rearrangement joins TRBV20-1 to TRBJ1-1, with D tentatively TRBD1 (5 bases). The germline V gene encodes CDR1 DFQATT and CDR2 SNEGSKA (reference sequence). The length of the CDR3 is 12 residues. The germline V and J ends were trimmed by 5 bases and 0 bases, with 7 bases remaining between them. The CDR3 DNA is TGCAGTGCTGAGGGGATGAACACTGAAGCTTTCTTT. Its translation: CSAEGMNTEAFF.

V usage is TRBV7-3 and J usage is TRBJ2-3, with D hard to call. Germline CDR1 is SGHTA and CDR2 is FQGTGA. V dropped 3 bases and J dropped 4 bases, with 11 bases sitting between them. This CDR3 spans 14 amino acids. The CDR3 loop reads CASSFLSSPDTQYF. The CDR3 nucleotides are TGTGCCAGCAGCTTCCTAAGTAGCCCAGATACGCAGTATTTT.

The rearrangement joins TRBV28 to TRBJ2-3; maybe TRBD2 (5 bases). There are 13 residues in the CDR3. Trimming pared 8 bases from V and 2 bases from J, leaving 11 bases between. Per germline, CDR1 MDHEN and CDR2 SYDVKM. CDR3 nucleotide sequence: TGTGCCAGCGGCGGGCGTAACACAGATACGCAGTATTTT. Translation gives CASGGRNTDTQYF.

This chain connects TRBV10-3 to TRBJ2-1; D may be TRBD1 (6 bases). V lost 7 bases to trimming and J lost 5 bases, with 12 bases between them. This CDR3 region has 13 residues. Germline loops: CDR1 ENHRY, CDR2 SYGVKD. CDR3 sequence (DNA): TGTGCCATCACCGGGACACTAAACAATGAGCAGTTCTTC. Protein sequence: CAITGTLNNEQFF.

The rearrangement joins TRBV6-2 or TRBV6-3 to TRBJ2-1, with TRBD2 as a possible D gene (6 bases). CDR3 size: 16 residues. Germline CDR1 MNHEY, CDR2 SVGEGT. V was pared by 1 base and J by 0 bases, with 10 bases between. The DNA of the CDR3 is TGTGCCAGCAGTTACTTCGGGGGAAGCTCCTACAATGAGCAGTTCTTC. Amino acid sequence: CASSYFGGSSYNEQFF.

This chain links TRBV28 with TRBJ2-1, with D perhaps matching TRBD1 (7 bases). V shed 3 bases and J shed 10 bases, with 16 bases lying between them. Germline CDR1 and CDR2: MDHEN and SYDVKM. The CDR3 sequence is 14 residues long. CDR3 nucleotides: TGTGCCAGCAGTTTCGGTCAGGGGGGCTACGAGCAGTTCTTC. Translating gives CASSFGQGGYEQFF.

On this clonotype: A junction end diverges from the germline sequence, so it may reflect a read error. This chain links TRBV7-2 with TRBJ2-5; D possibly uses TRBD1 or TRBD2 (5 bases each). Gene TRBJ2-7 matches the end of the DNA better, so the J call may be wrong. This CDR3 is built from 15 residues. Germline V gene lookup returns CDR1 SGHTA and CDR2 FQGNSA. CDR3 coding DNA: TGTGACAGCAGCTTAGAAAGGGACGGAACCTACGAGCAGTACTTC. It encodes CDSSLERDGTYEQYF.

V usage is TRBV7-9 and J usage is TRBJ1-1, with D maybe TRBD1 (6 bases). The CDR3 length is 14 residues. The ends were cut back, 6 bases at V and 4 bases at J, with 15 bases in the middle. CDR1 is SEHNR and CDR2 is FQNEAQ in the germline V gene (reference sequence). The CDR3 here is CASRGRGGSTEAFF. DNA for the CDR3: TGTGCCAGCAGGGGCAGGGGCGGGAGCACTGAAGCTTTCTTT.

V gene TRBV6-2 or TRBV6-3 combines with J gene TRBJ1-1; no definite D call. Germline CDR1 and CDR2: MNHEY and SVGEGT. The CDR3 contains 15 residues. V dropped 2 bases and J dropped 1 base, with 11 bases sitting between them. CDR3 coding DNA: TGTGCCAGCAGTTACAGTAAGAGGGAGAACACTGAAGCTTTCTTT. Protein product: CASSYSKRENTEAFF.

CDR3 sequence: CASRRENSYNEQFF. CDR3 DNA: TGTGCCAGCAGGCGGGAGAATTCCTACAATGAGCAGTTCTTC. The rearrangement joins TRBV6-1 to TRBJ2-1; TRBD2 matches 7 bases. Germline V gene data show CDR1 as MNHNS and CDR2 as SASEGT. CDR3 length: 14 residues. Unmatched junction bases numbered 3, after V lost 6 bases and J lost 1 base.

This sequence joins TRBV6-5 and TRBJ2-3; D is uncertain. Germline-derived CDR1 and CDR2 are MNHEY and SVGAGI. Trimming shortened V by 0 bases and J by 4 bases, and 8 bases separated the two germline ends. The CDR3 runs 14 residues. Here the CDR3 DNA reads TGTGCCAGCAGTTACTCGACCGTGGCAGATACGCAGTATTTT. This translates into CASSYSTVADTQYF.

The chain recombines TRBV4-3 with TRBJ2-7; D gene ambiguous. CDR3 size: 13 residues. Germline CDR1 is LGHNA and CDR2 is YSLEER. The germline V and J ends were trimmed by 0 bases and 7 bases, with 10 bases remaining between them. The CDR3 loop is CASSQDYLVEQYF. CDR3 coding DNA: TGCGCCAGCAGCCAAGATTACCTGGTAGAGCAGTACTTC.

The V call is TRBV10-3, the J call TRBJ2-5; 14 bases are shared with TRBD2. In germline, CDR1 is ENHRY, CDR2 SYGVKD. V gave up 10 bases and J gave up 3 bases; unmatched junction bases: 7. CDR3 length: 15 residues. The CDR3 DNA sequence: TGTGCCACCCAGACGGGACTAGCGGGAGAAGAGACCCAGTACTTC. It codes for CATQTGLAGEETQYF.

The chain has TRBV4-2 and TRBJ2-7; a possible D gene is TRBD1 (5 bases). V lost 0 bases, J lost 0 bases, and 12 bases lay in between. Germline V gene data show CDR1 as LGHNA and CDR2 as YNFKEQ. The CDR3 has 16 residues. The CDR3: CASSQESLDISYEQYF. The CDR3 DNA follows: TGTGCCAGCAGCCAAGAGTCTTTGGACATCTCCTACGAGCAGTACTTC.